These T cell receptor beta chains were read from a single sample in a study of lymphopenia after photon versus proton radiotherapy. The data were produced by immunoSEQ multiplex PCR, yet TCRdb's version contains in-frame clones alone and is incomplete. The sample includes around 30,000 clones, 75% to 90% of them seen just once. The source material was peripheral blood, sampled from a patient treated with proton-based radiotherapy. The receptors originated from a woman in her 70s with pancreatic cancer. The CDR3 runs from the conserved cysteine through the conserved F or W. A D gene is named only where the DNA matches it firmly. Clone size is not always given. Where it is, it says once, few, many or a class for expanded clones.

abundance: .; v_gene: TRBV9; j_gene: TRBJ2-3; d_gene: .; CDR3aa: CASSVDGLGTDTQYF; CDR3nt: TGTGCCAGCAGCGTAGATGGGCTTGGCACAGATACGCAGTATTTT
abundance: .; v_gene: TRBV11-2; j_gene: TRBJ2-7; d_gene: .; CDR3aa: CASSLPQNSYEQYF; CDR3nt: TGTGCCAGCAGCTTACCACAGAACTCCTACGAGCAGTACTTC
abundance: .; v_gene: TRBV5-1; j_gene: TRBJ2-1; d_gene: TRBD2; CDR3aa: CASSFYSGLAGEEQFF; CDR3nt: TGCGCCAGCAGCTTTTATTCCGGGCTAGCGGGAGAGGAGCAGTTCTTC
abundance: .; v_gene: TRBV19; j_gene: TRBJ2-3; d_gene: TRBD2; CDR3aa: CASSTRAGGLTDTQYF; CDR3nt: TGTGCCAGTAGTACTAGGGCGGGAGGGCTTACAGATACGCAGTATTTT
abundance: .; v_gene: TRBV5-6; j_gene: TRBJ1-1; d_gene: .; CDR3aa: CASSPTGNTEAFF; CDR3nt: TGTGCCAGCAGCCCTACAGGGAACACTGAAGCTTTCTTT
abundance: .; v_gene: TRBV28; j_gene: TRBJ1-1; d_gene: .; CDR3aa: CASRSMNTEAFF; CDR3nt: TGTGCCAGCAGGTCCATGAACACTGAAGCTTTCTTT
abundance: .; v_gene: TRBV5-8; j_gene: TRBJ1-2; d_gene: TRBD1; CDR3aa: CASRRTGGSGYTF; CDR3nt: TGTGCCAGCAGGCGGACAGGGGGCAGTGGCTACACCTTC
abundance: .; v_gene: TRBV5-1; j_gene: TRBJ2-3; d_gene: .; CDR3aa: CASSLGTAAHADTQYF; CDR3nt: TGCGCCAGCAGCTTGGGAACAGCCGCTCATGCAGATACGCAGTATTTT
abundance: .; v_gene: TRBV29-1; j_gene: TRBJ1-1; d_gene: TRBD1; CDR3aa: CSGRRGSGNTEAFF; CDR3nt: TGCAGCGGACGCAGGGGGTCGGGTAACACTGAAGCTTTCTTT
abundance: .; v_gene: TRBV6-5; j_gene: TRBJ2-5; d_gene: .; CDR3aa: CASSPRQSPGEQYF; CDR3nt: TGTGCCAGCAGTCCTCGGCAGTCCCCCGGGGAGCAGTACTTC
abundance: few; v_gene: TRBV4-1; j_gene: TRBJ1-1; d_gene: .; CDR3aa: CASSQFLVNTEAFF; CDR3nt: TGCGCCAGCAGCCAATTTCTGGTGAACACTGAAGCTTTCTTT
abundance: .; v_gene: TRBV21-1; j_gene: TRBJ2-7; d_gene: .; CDR3aa: CASTLITGEHF; CDR3nt: TGTGCCAGCACCCTAATTACAGGGGAGCACTTC
abundance: .; v_gene: TRBV7-9; j_gene: TRBJ2-1; d_gene: .; CDR3aa: CASSVRDSVGQFF; CDR3nt: TGTGCCAGCAGCGTTAGGGACTCCGTTGGGCAGTTCTTC
abundance: .; v_gene: TRBV30; j_gene: TRBJ2-1; d_gene: .; CDR3aa: CAHSWRPYNEQFF; CDR3nt: TGTGCGCATAGCTGGAGGCCCTACAATGAGCAGTTCTTC
abundance: .; v_gene: TRBV27; j_gene: TRBJ2-7; d_gene: TRBD2; CDR3aa: CASSRGGGSYEQYF; CDR3nt: TGTGCCAGCAGCCGAGGCGGCGGGAGTTACGAGCAGTACTTC
abundance: few; v_gene: TRBV28; j_gene: TRBJ1-2; d_gene: TRBD1; CDR3aa: CASSTGAVEYGYTF; CDR3nt: TGTGCCAGCAGTACAGGGGCAGTAGAGTATGGCTACACCTTC
abundance: .; v_gene: TRBV9; j_gene: TRBJ2-1; d_gene: TRBD2; CDR3aa: CASSVEGLAVSSYNEQFF; CDR3nt: TGTGCCAGCAGCGTAGAGGGACTAGCGGTAAGCTCCTACAATGAGCAGTTCTTC
abundance: .; v_gene: TRBV19; j_gene: TRBJ2-1; d_gene: TRBD2; CDR3aa: CASIWGLAGVNEQFF; CDR3nt: TGTGCCAGTATTTGGGGGCTAGCGGGAGTCAATGAGCAGTTCTTC
abundance: .; v_gene: TRBV6-5; j_gene: TRBJ2-7; d_gene: TRBD1; CDR3aa: CASSWDRGPYEQYF; CDR3nt: TGTGCCAGCAGTTGGGACAGGGGCCCCTACGAGCAGTACTTC
abundance: .; v_gene: TRBV28; j_gene: TRBJ1-2; d_gene: .; CDR3aa: CATEGLGYGYTF; CDR3nt: TGTGCCACCGAAGGGTTGGGCTATGGCTACACCTTC
abundance: .; v_gene: TRBV25-1; j_gene: TRBJ1-2; d_gene: TRBD1; CDR3aa: CASSPIDRGHYGYTF; CDR3nt: TGTGCCAGCAGTCCCATCGACAGGGGCCACTATGGCTACACCTTC
abundance: once; v_gene: TRBV4-1; j_gene: TRBJ2-7; d_gene: TRBD2; CDR3aa: CASSRVPSGRSYEQYF; CDR3nt: TGCGCCAGCAGCCGAGTCCCTAGCGGGCGGTCCTACGAGCAGTACTTC
abundance: .; v_gene: TRBV18; j_gene: TRBJ2-7; d_gene: .; CDR3aa: CVSSPAEYEQYF; CDR3nt: TGTGTCAGCTCACCAGCAGAGTACGAGCAGTACTTC
abundance: .; v_gene: TRBV15; j_gene: TRBJ2-1; d_gene: TRBD2; CDR3aa: CATSREGLANNNEQFF; CDR3nt: TGTGCCACCAGCAGAGAAGGACTAGCAAATAACAATGAGCAGTTCTTC
abundance: once; v_gene: TRBV7-2; j_gene: TRBJ2-5; d_gene: .; CDR3aa: CASSFYRDSQETQYF; CDR3nt: TGTGCCAGCAGCTTTTACCGGGACTCCCAAGAGACCCAGTACTTC
abundance: .; v_gene: TRBV4-3; j_gene: TRBJ1-1; d_gene: .; CDR3aa: CASSQYLQGMNTEAFF; CDR3nt: TGCGCCAGCAGCCAGTACCTTCAGGGTATGAACACTGAAGCTTTCTTT
abundance: medium-sized; v_gene: TRBV7-6; j_gene: TRBJ2-1; d_gene: .; CDR3aa: CASRLGVEQFF; CDR3nt: TGTGCCAGCAGACTAGGGGTGGAGCAGTTCTTC
abundance: .; v_gene: TRBV30; j_gene: TRBJ1-1; d_gene: .; CDR3aa: CAWSLDMNTEAFF; CDR3nt: TGTGCCTGGAGTCTCGATATGAACACTGAAGCTTTCTTT
abundance: .; v_gene: TRBV7-3; j_gene: TRBJ2-1; d_gene: .; CDR3aa: CASSLRFGERNEQFF; CDR3nt: TGTGCCAGCAGCCTGAGATTCGGAGAACGGAATGAGCAGTTCTTC
abundance: .; v_gene: TRBV7-3; j_gene: TRBJ2-1; d_gene: TRBD2; CDR3aa: CASSLTGTASGTEQFF; CDR3nt: TGTGCCAGCAGCTTAACAGGGACCGCTAGCGGGACTGAGCAGTTCTTC
abundance: .; v_gene: TRBV21-1; j_gene: TRBJ1-3; d_gene: .; CDR3aa: CASSSQGPINSGNTIYF; CDR3nt: TGTGCCAGCAGCTCCCAGGGGCCGATTAACTCTGGAAACACCATATATTTT
abundance: .; v_gene: TRBV5-4; j_gene: TRBJ2-1; d_gene: .; CDR3aa: CASSPLRDPYNEQFF; CDR3nt: TGTGCCAGCAGCCCGCTCCGGGATCCGTACAATGAGCAGTTCTTC
abundance: .; v_gene: TRBV19; j_gene: TRBJ2-3; d_gene: TRBD2; CDR3aa: CASSTSGSSLDTQYF; CDR3nt: TGTGCCAGCTCCACTAGCGGGAGTTCGTTAGATACGCAGTATTTT
abundance: .; v_gene: TRBV5-8; j_gene: TRBJ2-1; d_gene: .; CDR3aa: CASSLRDGRAPPLLYNEQFF; CDR3nt: TGTGCCAGCAGCTTGCGTGATGGGCGCGCCCCCCCCCTTCTATACAATGAGCAGTTCTTC
abundance: .; v_gene: TRBV19; j_gene: TRBJ1-2; d_gene: TRBD1; CDR3aa: CASSNVGQSYYGYTF; CDR3nt: TGTGCCAGTAGTAATGTGGGACAGAGCTACTATGGCTACACCTTC